The 21 T cell receptor beta chains presented below share a single source sample, sequenced in a study of Ad26.COV2.S vaccination and SARS-CoV-2 variants. Specified treatment: 15 to 20 received Ad26.COV2.S at low or high dose, single or two shots; 5 received placebo; per-sample allocation not given. The study sampled participants on day 63 after the first vaccine or placebo injection. Assay used: immunoSEQ multiplex PCR; TCRdb lists only in-frame clones, some missing. The sample lists around 400,000 clones; approximately 91% were seen once. The input for sequencing was peripheral blood, taken in a trial of Ad26.COV2.S vaccine versus placebo. The receptors stem from a person aged 18-65 years who received the Ad26.COV2.S COVID-19 vaccine or a placebo.

A few counts support this clone. The J gene is TRBJ1-2, the V gene TRBV29-1; D gene ambiguous. The germline V gene has CDR1 SQVTM and CDR2 ANQGSEA. This CDR3 comprises 13 residues. The CDR3 sequence is CSAKVFANYGYTF. CDR3 in DNA: TGCAGTGCTAAAGTCTTTGCTAACTATGGCTACACCTTC. Combining the CDR3 with reference TRBV29-1 and TRBJ1-2 gives the whole variable domain SAVISQKPSRDICQRGTSLTIQCQVDSQVTMMFWYRQQPGQSLTLIATANQGSEATYESGFVIDKFPISRPNLTFSTLTVSNMSPEDSSIYLCSAKVFANYGYTFGSGTRLTVV.

J is TRBJ2-7 and V is TRBV6-2 or TRBV6-3, with TRBD1 matching over 8 bases. CDR3 length equals 14 residues. Germline V gene lookup returns CDR1 MNHEY and CDR2 SVGEGT. V gave up 4 bases and J gave up 3 bases; unmatched junction bases: 5. The CDR3 sequence: CASSWRQGNYEQYF. The CDR3 DNA sequence: TGTGCCAGCAGTTGGAGACAGGGGAACTACGAGCAGTACTTC.

The V gene is TRBV19, the J gene TRBJ2-7; D is possibly TRBD1 or TRBD2 (6 bases each). CDR3 length: 13 amino acids. Per the germline V gene, CDR1 is LNHDA and CDR2 is SQIVND (reference sequence). Trimming stripped 6 bases from V and 3 bases from J, with 12 bases between. CDR3 loop: CASSLQGGYEQYF. Here the CDR3 DNA reads TGTGCCAGTAGCCTACAGGGAGGCTACGAGCAGTACTTC.

The V gene is TRBV11-1, the J gene TRBJ2-1; tentatively, D is TRBD1 or TRBD2 (5 bases each). There are 16 residues in the CDR3. Trimming left V 6 bases short and J 1 base short, with 16 bases between. Germline loops: CDR1 SGHAT, CDR2 FQDESV (reference sequence). CDR3 sequence (DNA): TGTGCCAGCAGTCTAGAGGGGCGGAGATCCTACAATGAGCAGTTCTTC. Translation: CASSLEGRRSYNEQFF.

The gene calls are TRBV6-5 and TRBJ1-2; 8 bases agree with TRBD1. J gave up 4 bases and V 7 bases, and 8 bases lay outside the gene matches. This CDR3 contains 14 residues. Germline CDR1 and CDR2: MNHEY and SVGAGI. The CDR3 loop is CASTQDRGPYGYTF. CDR3 sequence (DNA): TGTGCCAGCACGCAAGACAGGGGCCCCTATGGCTACACCTTC.

This chain links TRBV27 with TRBJ2-7; D gene uncertain. Germline V CDR1 and CDR2: MNHEY, SMNVEV (reference sequence). V lost 3 bases to trimming and J lost 6 bases, with 12 bases between them. CDR3 length: 13 amino acids. CDR3 amino acids: CASSLGGSGEQYF. As DNA, the CDR3 is TGTGCCAGCAGTTTGGGCGGATCTGGCGAGCAGTACTTC.

This chain joins TRBV6-5 and TRBJ1-4; 9 bases are a match to TRBD1. CDR1 and CDR2 from the germline V gene are MNHEY and SVGAGI. Unmatched junction bases numbered 6, after V lost 5 bases and J lost 8 bases. The CDR3 extends over 14 amino acids. CDR3 in DNA: TGTGCCAGCAGTCCCGGGACAGGGCGCGAAAAACTGTTTTTT. Translating it yields CASSPGTGREKLFF.

This clone appeared once. V is TRBV6-2 or TRBV6-3 and J is TRBJ1-3, with D unresolved. CDR1 and CDR2 (germline): MNHEY, SVGEGT. The length of the CDR3 is 15 residues. The V and J ends lost 2 bases and 4 bases respectively, with 12 bases between them. In DNA, the CDR3 is TGTGCCAGCAGTTACCGGCGATTGGTGGGAAACACCATATATTTT. Amino acid sequence: CASSYRRLVGNTIYF.

The rearrangement links TRBV24-1 to TRBJ1-5, with a weak D call TRBD1 (6 bases). In germline, CDR1 is KGHDR, CDR2 SFDVKD. This CDR3 contains 19 residues. Trimming removed 3 bases at V and 0 bases at J, with 20 bases between. CDR3 DNA: TGTGCCACCAGTGATCCCGCAGGATCAGGGGATAATAGCAATCAGCCCCAGCATTTT. Its protein product is CATSDPAGSGDNSNQPQHF.

The V and J genes are TRBV24-1 and TRBJ2-5; 7 positions agree with TRBD2. The CDR3 sequence is 14 residues long. Per germline, CDR1 KGHDR and CDR2 SFDVKD. Trimming cost V 5 bases and J 1 base; bases outside gene matches: 3. The DNA of the CDR3 is TGTGCCACCAGTGGGGAGGGATTCCAAGAGACCCAGTACTTC. Translated: CATSGEGFQETQYF.

About this clone itself: Other DNA sequences of this sample code for an identical CDR3. The rearrangement uses TRBV19 and TRBJ2-2; D is unclear. The CDR3 spans 13 residues. Germline CDR1 and CDR2: LNHDA and SQIVND (reference sequence). V dropped 1 base and J dropped 4 bases, with 4 bases sitting between them. Written as DNA, the CDR3 is TGTGCCAGTAGTATAGCGGGCACCGGGGAGCTGTTTTTT. Amino acid sequence: CASSIAGTGELFF.

The chain carries TRBV30 and TRBJ1-2; the D gene is possibly TRBD1 (6 bases). V lost 0 bases and J 1 base, leaving 9 bases between the germline ends. The CDR3 length is 14 residues. Per germline, CDR1 GTSNPN and CDR2 SVGIG (reference sequence). CDR3 DNA: TGTGCCTGGAGTGTAAAGGGGGTTAACTATGGCTACACCTTC. This codes for CAWSVKGVNYGYTF.

The chain combines TRBV4-2 with TRBJ1-3, with 7 bases fitting TRBD1. J was trimmed by 4 bases and V by 1 base; bases with no gene match: 4. From germline, CDR1 is LGHNA and CDR2 YNFKEQ. The CDR3 has 15 residues. The CDR3 DNA reads as TGTGCCAGCAGCCAAGCAGGGGGGACCGGAAACACCATATATTTT. It yields the protein CASSQAGGTGNTIYF.

The V call is TRBV6-2 or TRBV6-3, the J call TRBJ2-3; 8 bases map to TRBD1. The CDR3 length is 18 residues. V shed 4 bases and J 1 base; nucleotides not matched to a gene: 13. Germline CDR1 MNHEY, CDR2 SVGEGT. The CDR3 sequence: CASSWSLADRARTDTQYF. The CDR3 DNA sequence: TGTGCCAGCAGTTGGTCCCTGGCGGACAGGGCTCGCACAGATACGCAGTATTTT.

The chain joins TRBV3-1 (or the pseudogene TRBV3-2) to TRBJ2-7, with 7 bases matching TRBD2. Losses at the gene ends were 4 bases for V and 3 bases for J; bases not matched to a gene: 15. Germline assignment: CDR1 LGHDT and CDR2 YNNKEL (reference sequence). The CDR3 totals 17 residues. The CDR3 is CASSPLMGGVGVYEQYF. CDR3 coding DNA: TGTGCCAGCAGCCCCTTGATGGGGGGGGTTGGGGTCTACGAGCAGTACTTC.

This clone appeared a few times. Other DNA sequences within the sample encode an identical CDR3. This rearrangement joins TRBV11-3 to TRBJ1-2, with TRBD1 matching over 10 bases. CDR1 is SGHNT and CDR2 is YENEEA in the germline V gene. With V trimmed by 1 base and J by 5 bases, 1 base remained unmatched. The CDR3 has 14 amino acids. The CDR3 reads CASSLGTGGYGYTF. Here the CDR3 DNA reads TGTGCCAGCAGCTTAGGGACAGGGGGGTATGGCTACACCTTC.

The genes are TRBV15 and TRBJ1-5; TRBD1 might be the D (6 bases). From germline, CDR1 is LNHNV and CDR2 YYDKDF (reference sequence). The CDR3 covers 14 residues. V lost 5 bases, J lost 5 bases, and 13 bases lay in between. The DNA of the CDR3 is TGTGCCACCAGCGTAGACAGGAACGATCAGCCCCAGCATTTT. It translates to CATSVDRNDQPQHF.

This chain uses TRBV4-2 with TRBJ1-1; no reliable D call. This CDR3 is built from 15 residues. V lost 0 bases and J lost 5, with 13 bases in between. CDR1 and CDR2 (germline): LGHNA, YNFKEQ. CDR3 residues: CASSQEWAIETEAFF. DNA for the CDR3: TGTGCCAGCAGCCAAGAATGGGCGATCGAAACTGAAGCTTTCTTT.

On this clone: This same CDR3 is encoded by further DNA sequences in the sample. The V gene is TRBV5-1, the J gene TRBJ2-7; 8 bases map to TRBD1. CDR1 SGHRS and CDR2 YFSETQ come from the germline V gene. This CDR3 region has 14 residues. Trimming took 4 bases from V and 2 from J; bases not matched to a gene: 5. CDR3: CASSSGTGTYEQYF. CDR3 in DNA: TGCGCCAGCAGCAGTGGGACAGGAACCTACGAGCAGTACTTC.

J is TRBJ2-1 and V is TRBV2; D may be TRBD2 (5 bases). Trimming took 5 bases from V and 11 from J, leaving 16 bases between them. Per the germline V gene, CDR1 is SNHLY and CDR2 is FYNNEI. The CDR3 loop spans 13 amino acids. The CDR3: CASSPSRARQQFF. The DNA of the CDR3 is TGTGCCAGCAGTCCTTCGAGGGCCCGACAGCAGTTCTTC. The full variable domain, with the rest looked up from reference TRBV2 and TRBJ2-1, is EPEVTQTPSHQVTQMGQEVILRCVPISNHLYFYWYRQILGQKVEFLVSFYNNEISEKSEIFDDQFSVERPDGSNFTLKIRSTKLEDSAMYFCASSPSRARQQFFGPGTRLTVL.

The genes are TRBV4-1 and TRBJ2-7; D tentatively fits TRBD1 or TRBD2 (7 bases each). Germline V gene lookup returns CDR1 MGHRA and CDR2 YSYEKL. Trimming removed 4 bases from V and 3 bases from J, with 19 bases in between. The CDR3 has 16 residues. The CDR3 region has the DNA TGCGCCAGCAGCCCCGTTGGGAGGGGGCTTTTCTACGAGCAGTACTTC. Its translation is CASSPVGRGLFYEQYF.